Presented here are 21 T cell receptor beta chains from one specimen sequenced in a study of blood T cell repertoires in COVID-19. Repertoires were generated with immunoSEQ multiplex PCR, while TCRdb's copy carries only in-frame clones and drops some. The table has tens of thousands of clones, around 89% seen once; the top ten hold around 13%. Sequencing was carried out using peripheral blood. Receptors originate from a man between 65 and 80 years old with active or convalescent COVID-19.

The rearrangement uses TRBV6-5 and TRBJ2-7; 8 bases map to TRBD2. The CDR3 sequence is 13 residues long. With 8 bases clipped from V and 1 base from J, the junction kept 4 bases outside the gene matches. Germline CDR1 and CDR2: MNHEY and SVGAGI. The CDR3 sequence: CASLASGSYEQYF. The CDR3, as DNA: TGTGCCAGCTTGGCTAGCGGGTCCTACGAGCAGTACTTC.

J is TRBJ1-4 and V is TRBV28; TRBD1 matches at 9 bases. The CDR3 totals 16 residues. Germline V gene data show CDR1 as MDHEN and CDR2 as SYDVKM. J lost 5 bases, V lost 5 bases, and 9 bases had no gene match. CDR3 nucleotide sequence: TGTGCCAGCAGTCTAGGGGGGACAGGGCTGAATGAAAAACTGTTTTTT. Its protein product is CASSLGGTGLNEKLFF.

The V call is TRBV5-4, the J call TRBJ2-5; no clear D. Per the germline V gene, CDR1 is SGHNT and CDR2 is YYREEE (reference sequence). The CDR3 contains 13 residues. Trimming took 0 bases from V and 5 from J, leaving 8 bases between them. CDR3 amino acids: CASSLDARETQYF. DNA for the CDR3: TGTGCCAGCAGCTTGGATGCTAGGGAGACCCAGTACTTC. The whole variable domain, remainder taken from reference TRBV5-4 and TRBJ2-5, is ETGVTQSPTHLIKTRGQQVTLRCSSQSGHNTVSWYQQALGQGPQFIFQYYREEENGRGNFPPRFSGLQFPNYSSELNVNALELDDSALYLCASSLDARETQYFGPGTRLLVL.

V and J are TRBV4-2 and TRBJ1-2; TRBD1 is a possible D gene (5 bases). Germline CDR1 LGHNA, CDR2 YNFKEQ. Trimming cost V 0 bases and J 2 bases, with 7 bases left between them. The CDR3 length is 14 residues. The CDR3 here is CASSQDQGNYGYTF. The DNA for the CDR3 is TGTGCCAGCAGCCAAGATCAGGGAAACTATGGCTACACCTTC.

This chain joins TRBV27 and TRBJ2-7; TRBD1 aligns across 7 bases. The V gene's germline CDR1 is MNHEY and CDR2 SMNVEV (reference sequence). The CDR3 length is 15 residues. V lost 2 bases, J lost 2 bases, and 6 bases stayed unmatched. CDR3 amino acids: CASSLTTGRTYEQYF. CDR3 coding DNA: TGTGCCAGCAGTTTAACGACAGGGAGAACCTACGAGCAGTACTTC.

In nucleotides, the CDR3 is TGTGCCAGCAGGTGGGACAGGGGTCTAAGCTCCTACAATGAGCAGTTCTTC. The encoded protein is CASRWDRGLSSYNEQFF. The chain joins TRBV2 to TRBJ2-1, with TRBD1 identical over 10 bases. Trimming at V came to 6 bases and at J to 0 bases, leaving 8 bases not matched to a gene. The CDR3 loop spans 17 amino acids. Germline-derived CDR1 and CDR2 are SNHLY and FYNNEI.

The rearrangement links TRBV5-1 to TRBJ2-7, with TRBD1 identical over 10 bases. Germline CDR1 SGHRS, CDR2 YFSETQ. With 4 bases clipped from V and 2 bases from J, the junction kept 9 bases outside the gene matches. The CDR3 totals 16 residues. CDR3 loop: CASSRESGTGAYEQYF. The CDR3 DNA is TGCGCCAGCAGCCGGGAATCCGGGACAGGGGCCTACGAGCAGTACTTC.

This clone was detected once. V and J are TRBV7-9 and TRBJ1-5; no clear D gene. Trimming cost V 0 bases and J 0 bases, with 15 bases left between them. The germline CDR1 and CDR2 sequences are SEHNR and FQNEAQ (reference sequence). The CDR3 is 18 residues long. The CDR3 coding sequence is TGTGCCAGCAGCTTAGCGAGGGCGGGGAACCCTAGCAATCAGCCCCAGCATTTT. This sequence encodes CASSLARAGNPSNQPQHF. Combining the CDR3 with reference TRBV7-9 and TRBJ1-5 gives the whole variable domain DTGVSQNPRHKITKRGQNVTFRCDPISEHNRLYWYRQTLGQGPEFLTYFQNEAQLEKSRLLSDRFSAERPKGSFSTLEIQRTEQGDSAMYLCASSLARAGNPSNQPQHFGDGTRLSIL.

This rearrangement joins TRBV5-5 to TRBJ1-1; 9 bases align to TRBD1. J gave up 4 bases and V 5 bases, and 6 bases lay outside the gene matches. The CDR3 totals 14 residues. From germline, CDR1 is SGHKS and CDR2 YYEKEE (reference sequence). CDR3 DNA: TGTGCCAGCAGTCAACAGGGGGCGGCCACTGAAGCTTTCTTT. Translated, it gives CASSQQGAATEAFF.

The CDR3 loop reads CASSGDRNEKLFF. The CDR3 coding sequence is TGTGCCAGCAGTGGGGACAGAAATGAAAAACTGTTTTTT. This chain uses TRBV12-3 or TRBV12-4 with TRBJ1-4; 7 positions agree with TRBD1. The length of the CDR3 is 13 residues. Trimming removed 5 bases from V and 5 bases from J; junction bases left unmatched: 2.

This chain's CDR3 is CATETQGAFGETQYF. For the CDR3, the DNA is TGTGCCACTGAGACCCAGGGGGCATTTGGAGAGACCCAGTACTTC. The chain links TRBV7-9 to TRBJ2-5; 8 nucleotides line up with TRBD1. CDR1 is SEHNR and CDR2 is FQNEAQ in the germline V gene (reference sequence). Trimming cost V 10 bases and J 4 bases; bases outside gene matches: 14. This CDR3 region has 15 residues.

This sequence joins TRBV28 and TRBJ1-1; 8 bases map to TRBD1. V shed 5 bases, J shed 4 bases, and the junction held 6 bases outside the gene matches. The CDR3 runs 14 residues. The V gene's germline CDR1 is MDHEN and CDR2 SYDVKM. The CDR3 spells CASSPPRGPTEAFF. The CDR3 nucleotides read TGTGCCAGCAGTCCACCCAGGGGGCCCACTGAAGCTTTCTTT.

CDR3 bases: TGTGCCAGCAGCCAAGGGGGACTAGCGGGAGGCAATGAGCAGTTCTTC. Its protein is CASSQGGLAGGNEQFF. The chain has TRBV4-2 and TRBJ2-1, with 15 bases matching TRBD2. Germline loops: CDR1 LGHNA, CDR2 YNFKEQ. The CDR3 is 16 residues long. Trimming took 1 base from V and 6 from J; bases not matched to a gene: 1.

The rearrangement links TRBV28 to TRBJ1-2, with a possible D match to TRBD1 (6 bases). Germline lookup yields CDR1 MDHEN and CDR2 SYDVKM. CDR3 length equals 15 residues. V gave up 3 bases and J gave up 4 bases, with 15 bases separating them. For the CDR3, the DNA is TGTGCCAGCAGTTTGAGTCACAGGGTACCCTATGGCTACACCTTC. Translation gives CASSLSHRVPYGYTF.

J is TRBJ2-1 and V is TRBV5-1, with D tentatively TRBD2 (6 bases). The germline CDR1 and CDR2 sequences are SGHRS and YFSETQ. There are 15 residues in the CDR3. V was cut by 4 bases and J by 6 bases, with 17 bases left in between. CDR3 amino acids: CASSEHPGTFNEQFF. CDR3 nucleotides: TGCGCCAGCAGCGAACACCCCGGGACTTTCAATGAGCAGTTCTTC.

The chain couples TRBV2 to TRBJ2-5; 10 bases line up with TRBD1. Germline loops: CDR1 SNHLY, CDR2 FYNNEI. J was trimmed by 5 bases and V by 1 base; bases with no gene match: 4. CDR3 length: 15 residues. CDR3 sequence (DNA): TGTGCCAGCAGTGAAGGGACAGGGGGAAGGGAGACCCAGTACTTC. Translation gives CASSEGTGGRETQYF. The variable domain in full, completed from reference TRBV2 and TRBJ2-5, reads EPEVTQTPSHQVTQMGQEVILRCVPISNHLYFYWYRQILGQKVEFLVSFYNNEISEKSEIFDDQFSVERPDGSNFTLKIRSTKLEDSAMYFCASSEGTGGRETQYFGPGTRLLVL.

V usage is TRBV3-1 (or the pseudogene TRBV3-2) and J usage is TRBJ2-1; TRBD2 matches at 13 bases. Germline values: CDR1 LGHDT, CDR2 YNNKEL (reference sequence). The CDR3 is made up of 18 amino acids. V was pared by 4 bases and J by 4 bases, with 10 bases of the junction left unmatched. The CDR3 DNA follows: TGTGCCAGCAGCCGAGGGACTAGCGGGGTGTACCTATACAATGAGCAGTTCTTC. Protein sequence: CASSRGTSGVYLYNEQFF.

The CDR3 is CASSLNRGGRDTIYF. The CDR3 coding sequence is TGCGCCAGCAGCTTAAACAGGGGAGGTAGAGACACCATATATTTT. The chain combines TRBV5-1 with TRBJ1-3; 7 bases align to TRBD1. The CDR3 contains 15 residues. Germline V CDR1 and CDR2: SGHRS, YFSETQ. V dropped 2 bases and J dropped 8; count of bases not matched to a gene: 10.

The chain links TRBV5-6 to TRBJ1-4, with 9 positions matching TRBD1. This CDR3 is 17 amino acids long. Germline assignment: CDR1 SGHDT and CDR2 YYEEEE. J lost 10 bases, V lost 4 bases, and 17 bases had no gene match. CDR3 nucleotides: TGTGCCAGCAGCCGGAGGTCGACAGCCGCGGACAGGGGAAAACTGTTTTTT. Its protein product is CASSRRSTAADRGKLFF. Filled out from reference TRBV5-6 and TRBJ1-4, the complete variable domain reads DAGVTQSPTHLIKTRGQQVTLRCSPKSGHDTVSWYQQALGQGPQFIFQYYEEEERQRGNFPDRFSGHQFPNYSSELNVNALLLGDSALYLCASSRRSTAADRGKLFFGSGTQLSVL.

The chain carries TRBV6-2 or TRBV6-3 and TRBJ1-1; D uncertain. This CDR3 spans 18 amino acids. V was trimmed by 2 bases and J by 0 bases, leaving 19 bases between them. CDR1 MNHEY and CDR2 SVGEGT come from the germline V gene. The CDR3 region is CASSYPDGGNTMNTEAFF. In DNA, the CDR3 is TGTGCCAGCAGTTACCCCGATGGCGGGAACACCATGAACACTGAAGCTTTCTTT.

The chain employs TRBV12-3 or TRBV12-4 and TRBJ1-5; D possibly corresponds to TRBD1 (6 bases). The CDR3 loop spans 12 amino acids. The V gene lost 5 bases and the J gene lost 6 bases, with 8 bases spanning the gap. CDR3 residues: CASSTGIQPQHF. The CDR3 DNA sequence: TGTGCCAGCAGTACAGGGATTCAGCCCCAGCATTTT.